The present entry profiles one T cell receptor (beta chain) with its context. It has no known antigen specificity. Base qualities were left out, and no much larger clone turns up one base away. This record belongs to a study of cytomegalovirus exposure and HLA in healthy donors (TCRdb year 2017). Describing the broader study: An earlier analysis of 587 of the donors reported 276 Gb of sequence data and 100 million to 120 million unique TCR beta sequences obtained from roughly 170 million T cells. To study patterns of TCR occurrence, a later analysis re-analyzed previously published TCR beta repertoires from more than 550 donors and added high-resolution HLA genotyping. Across approximately 400 genotyped donors of the cohort, an average of about 240,000 unique TCR beta nucleotide sequences per donor were sequenced, and about a sixth of those sequences were non-productive. The genetic ancestry cluster associated with self-reported Caucasian donors included 81% of the approximately 400 genotyped donors. High-throughput TCR immunosequencing, statistical association of individual TCRs with disease status, and machine learning were combined to predict cytomegalovirus infection status. All discovery cohort repertoires had been generated on a single sequencing platform. An early release that covered several hundred HLA-typed donors contained approximately 300 gigabases of sequencing data and 75 million to 100 million unique TCR sequences. An earlier analysis of some 500 of the donors used high-throughput TCR beta sequencing to judge whether each TCR beta V gene segment behaved as functional or pseudogenic. The number of donors typed differed by locus, with roughly 620-630 for A, B, C, DRB1 and DQB1, around 520 for DQA1, 600 to 610 for DPA1, and 450 to 480 for DPB1. Using immunosequencing, the study profiled T cell repertoires from about 610 subjects and related those repertoires to cytomegalovirus serostatus. The later analysis used no new phenotypic data to find candidate immune exposures, relying instead on TCR beta sequences and their occurrence across donors. HLA typing covered class I and class II loci at four-digit resolution. Along with the approximately 650-subject first cohort, a separate validation cohort of over a hundred different subjects was used. Donor age, sex, ethnicity and CMV serostatus were compiled together with the repertoire data. The study aimed to test whether signatures of past pathogen exposure could be identified by cataloging public T cell receptors. Five DR-DQ haplotypes were treated as single units for association and clustering because of strong linkage in the cohort. In a later genetic analysis, genome-wide SNP genotypes for about three fifths of the roughly 670 donors were used, and that subset was treated as a discovery cohort. On the study overall, not on this receptor specifically: In vitro tests confirmed that a few of the cytomegalovirus-associated TCR beta chains recognize cytomegalovirus antigens. Correlated functional status among segregating V segments might be attributable to linkage disequilibrium, but an unknown experimental factor could not be ruled out. The study gave a list of around 170 TCR beta chains associated with cytomegalovirus. The only immune exposure information available for the cohort was CMV serostatus. Because some donors lacked HLA typing at each locus, the association tests relied only on the typed subset. V-gene and J-gene trimming of TCR beta chains was associated with a missense DCLRE1C variant in a later genetic analysis, and the association was replicated in an independent cohort. A later analysis reported that several top co-occurrence clusters appeared linked to parvovirus B19, influenza, CMV and Epstein-Barr virus. In a later genetic analysis, fewer N-insertions in productive TCRs were reported among donors in an Asian-associated ancestry cluster than the roughly 700-donor mean. Approximately 18 rarely observed V segments, including chromosome 9 orphons, were excluded from the earlier analysis of approximately 500 of the donors because counts were too low. Most TCR sequences were seen in very few donors, while some public TCRs were found in many individuals. A further reported finding was that TCR beta sequences accurately predicted the HLA-A and HLA-B alleles for most subjects in the first cohort. The classifier was reported to diagnose cytomegalovirus status with high specificity and sensitivity in both the original and validation cohorts. Strong co-occurrence of HLA alleles, especially DR and DQ, made assigning TCR associations to individual alleles difficult. In a later analysis, HLA-associated TCR beta chains showed more clonal expansion and lower generation probabilities than non-associated chains that were equally common. Presence/absence analyses assumed roughly uniform sequencing depth across donors, an assumption that may not hold. Only TCR beta chains were sequenced in this cohort, and the absence of alpha or paired-chain data limited detectable features. Specific HLA alleles were associated with more than 15,000 TCR beta sequences at a false discovery rate of 0.05 in a later analysis. In an earlier analysis of more than 450 of the donors, most TCR beta V segments were observed in productive rearrangements about 87% or about 30% of the time, broadly matching IMGT annotations. A cluster of highly shared sequence variants was judged likely to represent a technical artifact of the sequencing pipeline. The authors suggested that the approach could potentially be extended to other disease states and immunological phenotypes. A later analysis found that most CMV-associated TCR beta chains appeared HLA-restricted, with HLA associations seemingly driven largely by CMV exposure. In a later analysis, TCR association rates were found to vary across HLA loci, with the most associated TCRs seen for DRB1 alleles and the fewest for HLA-C alleles.

The cohort consisted of 650 to 850 healthy bone marrow donors. Cohort members were all nominally healthy when sampled, although unrecorded immune exposures were likely present. The donor was CMV seronegative and belonged to the group of around 350 seronegative cohort members. A peripheral blood sample was collected from each donor, and TCR beta sequencing was performed on peripheral blood mononuclear cells. The Qiagen DNeasy Blood Extraction Kit was used to extract genomic DNA from the blood cell samples. Receptor amplification or capture employed the immunoSEQ multiplex PCR assay. For the multiplex PCR, a mixture combining 60 forward primers for TCR Vbeta segments and 13 reverse primers for TCR Jbeta segments was used. The CDR3 region of rearranged TCR beta genes was amplified from genomic DNA by a multiplex PCR assay. On the Illumina HiSeq System, the amplified TCR beta libraries were sequenced as 87-base-pair reads. In the authors' own workflow: Across the 600 to 700 repertoires, a later analysis counted 78 million or so unique TCR beta chains, 9.5 million to 12 million of which were shared by at least two donors. Raw reads were error-corrected and collapsed into unique sequences with a nearest-neighbor algorithm that merged closely related sequences to remove PCR and sequencing errors. To assign V, D and J gene segments, CDR3 sequences were aligned to IMGT reference sequences. For a sequence to be retained, a match of at least six nucleotides was required to both a V gene segment and a J gene segment. Rearrangements were classified as productive when the CDR3 lacked stop codons and remained in frame with V and J, and all other rearrangements were classified as non-productive. CDR3 was defined according to IMGT convention as the region running from the second conserved V-encoded cysteine to the conserved J-encoded phenylalanine. The earlier analysis of fewer than 700 of the donors excluded sequences that lacked an unambiguous match to a single V gene segment. An earlier analysis of just under 600 of the donors called V segments functional above 56.7% productive rearrangements and segregating when the between-donor standard deviation exceeded 5%. To diagnose cytomegalovirus status from the catalog of TCR beta chain sequences, a statistical classification framework was built. A later analysis assigned V and J genes by comparing TCR nucleotide sequences with IMGT/GENE-DB human TR gene sequences. A later analysis assigned CDR3 sequences and most-parsimonious VDJ recombination scenarios with the TCRdist pipeline. In a later analysis, every TCR beta chain was defined by the combination of its CDR3 amino acid sequence and its V-gene family, and reads without a unique V-gene family were dropped. As a way to deal with suspected cross-contamination and a sequencing artifact, a later analysis dropped 592 nucleotide sequences that were highly shared and had low generation probability. In a later analysis, a clonal expansion index for each public chain was calculated from normalized within-repertoire ranks of inferred template counts. A later analysis computed generation probabilities with a VDJ recombination model fitted to out-of-frame rearrangements, and checked the results against IGoR. A later analysis scored TCR-TCR, TCR-HLA and TCR-CMV co-occurrence with hypergeometric tests, applying a repertoire-size bias correction to TCR pairs. False discovery rates were estimated in a later analysis by permuting HLA or CMV assignments 20 times. In a later analysis, co-occurring TCRs were grouped with DBSCAN, and TCRdist sequence similarity was added when clustering was performed within HLA-allele-positive subsets. Repertoires with fewer than 30,000 or more than 120,000 public chains, plus five repertoires with anomalous nucleotide sharing, were excluded from co-occurrence clustering. TCRdb limited this immuneACCESS table to in-frame rearrangements with V and J called. A share of clones is missing; checked studies link under half to unresolved V genes, and the rest is unexplained. The V and J calls and the clone size are those of that table, but D and trimming were determined from the DNA. The sample profile shows 150,000 to 200,000 clones; roughly 80% of them were found once. Clones ranked in the top ten supply about 1.3% of the sample.

This clonotype was obtained from a man aged 25-40 years in good health and CMV-seronegative. Sequenced input: PBMCs.

The nucleotide sequence reads TGCGCCAGCAGCCTCAGGGCCGGCGGCACTGAAGCTTTCTTT. This is translated as CASSLRAGGTEAFF. The chain was built from TRBV5-1 and TRBJ1-1, with TRBD1 as a weak D call on 5 bases. Including the terminal cysteine and phenylalanine, the CDR3 comprises 14 residues. The only DNA kept is the CDR3, 42 bases in frame from the first base. V lost 4 bases and J lost 4 bases; the stretch between them is 14 bases long. CDR1 and CDR2, looked up from the germline V gene, are SGHRS and YFSETQ.